The present TCR beta chain was sequenced within a study of blood T cell repertoires in COVID-19. Study details: T cells, B-cell-depleted T cells, or PBMCs provided the cDNA or gDNA that served as material.

Germline assignment: CDR1 SNHLY and CDR2 FYNNEI. This CDR3 spans 15 amino acids. V lost 8 bases and J 4 bases, leaving 18 bases between the germline ends. Assay used: immunoSEQ multiplex PCR; TCRdb lists only in-frame clones, some missing. The sample has over 350,000 clones, roughly 88% seen once. The sequenced material came from peripheral blood. The TCR originated in a woman aged 30 to 39 with active or convalescent COVID-19. J is TRBJ1-5 and V is TRBV2; tentative D call: TRBD1 (6 bases). In nucleotides, the CDR3 is TGTGCCAGCGGGGACCCCAGGGGTGGAAATCAGCCCCAGCATTTT. This codes for CASGDPRGGNQPQHF.